This TCR beta chain was retrieved from a study of vaccination and CD4 T cells after COVID-19. Background on the study: Post-COVID draws followed diagnosis by a median approximately 100 days (range 35 to 161). Stimulation used overlapping spike peptides from SARS-CoV-2, HCoV-NL63, HCoV-OC43 and HCoV-229E.

From germline, CDR1 is DFQATT and CDR2 SNEGSKA (reference sequence). V lost 3 bases and J lost 6, with 15 bases in between. This CDR3 region has 14 residues. Sequenced with the Oncomine TCR Beta short-read assay was DNA taken from cultured CD4+ T cells. MiXCR, run by TCRdb on the PCR reads, gives a single entry per CDR3 protein. The table shows roughly 12,000 distinct CDR3 sequences, with about 45% occurring only once. The treatment is: roughly 11-day PBMC culture with coronavirus spike peptide pools or control peptides (ViraFEST assay). Some 2 million PBMCs were grown per well alongside about 10 IU/ml IL-2 and 7.5 to 10 ug/ml peptide pools. By proportion, this clonotype is hyperexpanded. Its target is not known.

This clonotype originated in a human donor who had recovered from COVID-19. The chain has TRBV20-1 and TRBJ1-5, with TRBD1 as a possible D gene (6 bases). Sequenced sample: CD4+ T cells from blood, cultured in vitro. The CDR3 loop is CSASEGGRGQPQHF. The DNA for the CDR3 is TGCAGTGCTAGTGAGGGGGGACGGGGTCAGCCCCAGCATTTT.